The present TCR beta chain was sequenced within a study of T cell responses to AZD1222 COVID-19 vaccine. Study results and limitations: Females made up more of the donors, who were largely white British, and clonal diversity may have come out too low.

The CDR3 has 11 residues. Germline CDR1 reads DFQATT; CDR2 reads SNEGSKA (reference sequence). TCRdb keeps only in-frame clones here, not all; method: immunoSEQ multiplex PCR. The sample consists of 150,000 or so clones, roughly 88% of them appearing once. Concerning this clone: Antigen specificity is unknown. Compared with germline, one end of the junction differs, possibly owing to a read error.

The input for sequencing was peripheral blood, taken on day 0 of AZD1222 vaccination. The sequence was collected from an adult in good health. The J gene is TRBJ2-7, the V gene TRBV20-1, with 9 bases aligning to TRBD2. As DNA, the CDR3 is TGCAGTGCAGGCGCGGGGGGGCGTGGGCACTTC. Protein: CSAGAGGRGHF.